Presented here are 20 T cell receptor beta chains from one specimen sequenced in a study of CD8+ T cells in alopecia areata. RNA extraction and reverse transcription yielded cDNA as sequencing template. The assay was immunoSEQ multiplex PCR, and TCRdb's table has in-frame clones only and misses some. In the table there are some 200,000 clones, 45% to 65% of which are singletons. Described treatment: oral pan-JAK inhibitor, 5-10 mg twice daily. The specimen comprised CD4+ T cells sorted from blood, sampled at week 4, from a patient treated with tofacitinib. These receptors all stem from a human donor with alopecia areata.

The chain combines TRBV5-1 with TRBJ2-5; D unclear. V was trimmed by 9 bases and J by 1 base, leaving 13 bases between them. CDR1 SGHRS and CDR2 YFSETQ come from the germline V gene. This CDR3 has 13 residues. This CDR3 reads CATTPAGQETQYF. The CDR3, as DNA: TGCGCCACCACTCCAGCTGGCCAAGAGACCCAGTACTTC.

CDR3 residues: CASSVWVDSYEQYF. The CDR3 DNA reads TGTGCCAGCAGCGTTTGGGTCGACTCCTACGAGCAGTACTTC. V usage is TRBV9 and J usage is TRBJ2-7, with D hard to call. The CDR3 is made up of 14 amino acids. Per germline, CDR1 SGDLS and CDR2 YYNGEE. V shed 2 bases and J shed 0 bases, with 9 bases lying between them.

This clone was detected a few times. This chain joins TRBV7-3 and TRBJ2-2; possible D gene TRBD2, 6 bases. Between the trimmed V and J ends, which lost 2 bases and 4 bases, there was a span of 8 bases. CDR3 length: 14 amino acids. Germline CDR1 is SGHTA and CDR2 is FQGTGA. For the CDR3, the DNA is TGTGCCAGCAGCTTAGCTAGCGCCACCGGGGAGCTGTTTTTT. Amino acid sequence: CASSLASATGELFF. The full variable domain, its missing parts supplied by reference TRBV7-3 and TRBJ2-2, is GAGVSQTPSNKVTEKGKYVELRCDPISGHTALYWYRQSLGQGPEFLIYFQGTGAADDSGLPNDRFFAVRPEGSVSTLKIQRTERGDSAVYLCASSLASATGELFFGEGSRLTVL.

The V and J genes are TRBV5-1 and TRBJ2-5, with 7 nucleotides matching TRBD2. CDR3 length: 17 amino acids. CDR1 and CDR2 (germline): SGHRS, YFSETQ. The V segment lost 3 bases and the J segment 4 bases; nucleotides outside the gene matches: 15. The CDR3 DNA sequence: TGCGCCAGCAGCTATCAGACCGGGACTGGGAGGGGAGAGACCCAGTACTTC. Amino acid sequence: CASSYQTGTGRGETQYF.

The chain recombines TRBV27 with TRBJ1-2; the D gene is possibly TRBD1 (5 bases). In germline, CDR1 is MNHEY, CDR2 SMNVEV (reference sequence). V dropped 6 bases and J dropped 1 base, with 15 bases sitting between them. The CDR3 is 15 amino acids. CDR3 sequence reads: CASRGTGLINYGYTF. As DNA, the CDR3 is TGTGCCAGCAGGGGCACAGGACTAATTAACTATGGCTACACCTTC.

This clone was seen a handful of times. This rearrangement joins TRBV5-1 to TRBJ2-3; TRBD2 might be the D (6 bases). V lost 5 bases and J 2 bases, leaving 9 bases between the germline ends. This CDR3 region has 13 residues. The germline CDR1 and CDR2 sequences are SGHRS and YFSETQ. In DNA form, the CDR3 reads TGCGCCAGCAGTCGGGAGATCACAGATACGCAGTATTTT. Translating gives CASSREITDTQYF. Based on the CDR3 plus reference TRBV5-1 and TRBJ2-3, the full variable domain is KAGVTQTPRYLIKTRGQQVTLSCSPISGHRSVSWYQQTPGQGLQFLFEYFSETQRNKGNFPGRFSGRQFSNSRSEMNVSTLELGDSALYLCASSREITDTQYFGPGTRLTVL.

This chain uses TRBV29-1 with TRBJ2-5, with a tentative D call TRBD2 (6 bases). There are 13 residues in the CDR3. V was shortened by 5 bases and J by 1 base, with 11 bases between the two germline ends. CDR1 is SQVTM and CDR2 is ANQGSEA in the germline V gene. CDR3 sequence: CSVLLGGQETQYF. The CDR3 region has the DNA TGCAGCGTTCTGTTGGGGGGCCAAGAGACCCAGTACTTC.

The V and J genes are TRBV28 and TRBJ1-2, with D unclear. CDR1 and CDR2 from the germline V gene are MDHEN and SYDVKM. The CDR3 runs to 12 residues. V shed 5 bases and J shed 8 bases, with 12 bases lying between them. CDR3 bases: TGTGCCAGCAGTCCACCGAAACGAGGCTACACCTTC. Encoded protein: CASSPPKRGYTF.

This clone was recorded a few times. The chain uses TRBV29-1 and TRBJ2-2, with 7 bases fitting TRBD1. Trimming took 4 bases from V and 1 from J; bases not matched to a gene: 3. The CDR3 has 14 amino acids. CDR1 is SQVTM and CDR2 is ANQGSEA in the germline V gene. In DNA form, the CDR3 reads TGCAGCGTTGTGACAGGGTTGAACACCGGGGAGCTGTTTTTT. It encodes CSVVTGLNTGELFF.

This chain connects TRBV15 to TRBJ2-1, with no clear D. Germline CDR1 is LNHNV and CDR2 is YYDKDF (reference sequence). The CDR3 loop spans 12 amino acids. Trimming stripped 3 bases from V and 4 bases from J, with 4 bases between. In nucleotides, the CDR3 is TGTGCCACCAGCAGTGGGTACAATGAGCAGTTCTTC. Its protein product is CATSSGYNEQFF.

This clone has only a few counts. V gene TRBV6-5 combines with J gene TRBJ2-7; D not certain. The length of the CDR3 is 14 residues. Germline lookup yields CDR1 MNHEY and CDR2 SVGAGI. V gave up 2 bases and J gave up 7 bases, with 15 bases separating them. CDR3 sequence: CASSYEAGRLEQYF. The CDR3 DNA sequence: TGTGCCAGCAGTTACGAGGCAGGCCGTTTGGAGCAGTACTTC.

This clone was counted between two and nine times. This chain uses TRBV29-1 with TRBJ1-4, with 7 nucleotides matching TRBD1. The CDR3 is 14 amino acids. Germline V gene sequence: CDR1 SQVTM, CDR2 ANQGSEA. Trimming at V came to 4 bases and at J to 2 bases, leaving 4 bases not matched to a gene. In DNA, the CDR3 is TGCAGCGTTGCAAAGGGGGCCACTAATGAAAAACTGTTTTTT. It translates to CSVAKGATNEKLFF.

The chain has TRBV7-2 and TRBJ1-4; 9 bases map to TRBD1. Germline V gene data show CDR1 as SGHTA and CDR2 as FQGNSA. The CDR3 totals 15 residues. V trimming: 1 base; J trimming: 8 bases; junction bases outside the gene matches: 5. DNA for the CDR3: TGTGCCAGCAGCTTAGGCGGACAGGGGAGGGAAAAACTGTTTTTT. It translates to CASSLGGQGREKLFF. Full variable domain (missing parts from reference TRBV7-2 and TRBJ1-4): GAGVSQSPSNKVTEKGKDVELRCDPISGHTALYWYRQSLGQGLEFLIYFQGNSAPDKSGLPSDRFSAERTGGSVSTLTIQRTQQEDSAVYLCASSLGGQGREKLFFGSGTQLSVL.

The CDR3, as DNA: TGTGCCAGCAGCTTAGCTAGGGGGACAGATACGCAGTATTTT. The encoded protein is CASSLARGTDTQYF. The chain has TRBV7-8 and TRBJ2-3, with TRBD1 as a possible D gene (6 bases). The germline V and J ends were trimmed by 0 bases and 3 bases, with 7 bases remaining between them. This CDR3 has 14 residues. CDR1 and CDR2 from the germline V gene are SGHVS and FQNEAQ.

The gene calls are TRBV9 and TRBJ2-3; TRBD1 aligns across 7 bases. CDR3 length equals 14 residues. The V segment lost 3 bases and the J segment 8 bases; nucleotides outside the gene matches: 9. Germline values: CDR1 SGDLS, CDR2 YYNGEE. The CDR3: CASSGRQGHFTQYF. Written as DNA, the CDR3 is TGTGCCAGCAGCGGGCGACAGGGCCACTTTACGCAGTATTTT.

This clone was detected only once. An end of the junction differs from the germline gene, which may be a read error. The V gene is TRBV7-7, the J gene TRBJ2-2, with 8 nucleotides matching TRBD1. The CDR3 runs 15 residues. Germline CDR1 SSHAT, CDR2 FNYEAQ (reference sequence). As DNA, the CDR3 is TGTGCTAGCAGCAAGACAGGGGCTAACACCGGGGAGCTGTTTTTT. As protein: CASSKTGANTGELFF.

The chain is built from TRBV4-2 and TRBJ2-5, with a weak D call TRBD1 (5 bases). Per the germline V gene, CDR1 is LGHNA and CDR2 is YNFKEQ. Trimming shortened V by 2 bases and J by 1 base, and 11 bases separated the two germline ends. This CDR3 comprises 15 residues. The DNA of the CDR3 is TGTGCCAGCAGCCAAACTCCGACAGTCCAAGAGACCCAGTACTTC. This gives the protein CASSQTPTVQETQYF.

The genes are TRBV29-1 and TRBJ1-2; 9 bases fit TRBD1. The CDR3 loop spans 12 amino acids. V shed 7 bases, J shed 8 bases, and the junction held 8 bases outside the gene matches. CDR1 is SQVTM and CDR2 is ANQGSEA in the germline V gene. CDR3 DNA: TGCAGCGCCCAATACAGGGGGCGAGGCTACACCTTC. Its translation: CSAQYRGRGYTF.

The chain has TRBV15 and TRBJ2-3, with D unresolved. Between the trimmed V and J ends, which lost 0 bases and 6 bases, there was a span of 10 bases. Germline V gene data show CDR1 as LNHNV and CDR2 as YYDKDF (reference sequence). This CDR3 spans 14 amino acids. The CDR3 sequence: CATSRDRGGDTQYF. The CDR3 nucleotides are TGTGCCACCAGCAGAGATCGAGGTGGGGATACGCAGTATTTT.

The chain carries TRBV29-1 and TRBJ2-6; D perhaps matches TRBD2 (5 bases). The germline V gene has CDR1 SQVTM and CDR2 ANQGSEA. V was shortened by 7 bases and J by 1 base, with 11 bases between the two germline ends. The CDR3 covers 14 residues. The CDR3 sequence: CSAKGGSGANVLTF. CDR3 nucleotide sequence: TGCAGCGCCAAAGGAGGTTCTGGGGCCAACGTCCTGACTTTC.